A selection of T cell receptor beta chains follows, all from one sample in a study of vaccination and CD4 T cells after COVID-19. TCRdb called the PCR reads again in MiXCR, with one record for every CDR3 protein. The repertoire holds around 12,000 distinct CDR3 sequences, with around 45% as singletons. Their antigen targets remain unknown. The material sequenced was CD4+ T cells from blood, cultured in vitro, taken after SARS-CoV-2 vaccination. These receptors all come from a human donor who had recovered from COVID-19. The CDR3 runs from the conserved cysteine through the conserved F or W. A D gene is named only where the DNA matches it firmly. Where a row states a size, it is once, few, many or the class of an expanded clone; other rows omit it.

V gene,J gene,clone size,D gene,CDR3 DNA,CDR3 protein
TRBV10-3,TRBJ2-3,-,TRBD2,TGTGCCATCAGTGACCCAGTAGCGGGGAGTAGCACAGATACGCAGTATTTT,CAISDPVAGSSTDTQYF
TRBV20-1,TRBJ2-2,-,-,TGCAGTGCTAGCCGCCTAGCGAACACCGGGGAGCTGTTTTTT,CSASRLANTGELFF
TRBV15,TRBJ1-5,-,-,TGTGCCACCAGCAGAGATAGGAGGACGGGGATGCCCCAGCATTTT,CATSRDRRTGMPQHF
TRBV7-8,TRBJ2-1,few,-,TGTGCCAGCAGCTTAGTCCCAGGGGTGAACCTCTACAATGAGCAGTTCTTC,CASSLVPGVNLYNEQFF
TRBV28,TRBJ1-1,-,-,TGTGCCAGCGGACCCCAGGGGACAAGGACTGAAGCTTTCTTT,CASGPQGTRTEAFF
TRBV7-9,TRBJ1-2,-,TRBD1,TGTGCCAGCAGCCGCGAGGACAGGGGTAACGTTATGGGTGGCTACACCTTC,CASSREDRGNVMGGYTF
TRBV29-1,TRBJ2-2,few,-,TGCAGCGTTGGTTCTTATGTGGGAACCGGGGAGCTGTTTTTT,CSVGSYVGTGELFF
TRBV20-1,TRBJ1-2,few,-,TGCAGTGCTAGTATGGGGGTAGGCTACACCTTC,CSASMGVGYTF
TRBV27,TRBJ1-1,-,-,TGTGCCAGCAGAAAACCCAGCTGGGCAGGGAAGAGGAGGTCTGAAGCTTTCTTT,CASRKPSWAGKRRSEAFF
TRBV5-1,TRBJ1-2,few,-,TGCGCCAGCAGCTTGGGTGTCCGGGCGGACTATGGCTACACCTTC,CASSLGVRADYGYTF
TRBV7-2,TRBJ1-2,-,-,TGTGCCAGCAATTTGGGGGGCCCTCGGTATGGCTACACCTTC,CASNLGGPRYGYTF
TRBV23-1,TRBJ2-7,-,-,TGCGCCAGCAGTCAACCGCCGGGCGTATCCTACGAGCAGTACTTC,CASSQPPGVSYEQYF
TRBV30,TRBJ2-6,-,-,TGTGCCTGGACTGTAAAGGGGACCAACGTCCTGACTTTC,CAWTVKGTNVLTF
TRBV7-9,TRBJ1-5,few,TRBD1,TGTGCCAGCAGCCACAGTCAGGGGACAGGGAAGATTGAGCCCCAGCATTTT,CASSHSQGTGKIEPQHF
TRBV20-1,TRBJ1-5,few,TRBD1,TGCAGTGCTAGGACAGGGCAGGGATCATATAGCAATCAGCCCCAGCATTTT,CSARTGQGSYSNQPQHF
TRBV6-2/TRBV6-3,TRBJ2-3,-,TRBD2,TGTGCCAGCAGTTACTCGTCGCGGGGGGCTCTAGATACGCAGTATTTT,CASSYSSRGALDTQYF
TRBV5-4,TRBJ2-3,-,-,TGTGCCAGCAGCTTTCCGGGCCGCACTGCAGATACGCAGTATTTT,CASSFPGRTADTQYF
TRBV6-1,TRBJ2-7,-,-,TGTGCCAGCCAAGGGGGGGCCTTCCCCTACGAGCAGTACTTC,CASQGGAFPYEQYF
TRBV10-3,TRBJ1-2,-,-,TGTGCCATCAGGAAACGGGGGACGCACTATGGCTACACCTTC,CAIRKRGTHYGYTF
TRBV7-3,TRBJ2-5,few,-,TGTGCCAGCAGCTTAAGCGCCAGGGGAGCCCAAGAGACCCAGTACTTC,CASSLSARGAQETQYF
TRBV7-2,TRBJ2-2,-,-,TGTGCCAGCAGCTTACACCGGTCCTCCACCGGGGAGCTGTTTTTT,CASSLHRSSTGELFF
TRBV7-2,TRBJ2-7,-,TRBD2,TGTGCCAGCAGCTTACGGACTAGCGGATACGAGCAGTACTTC,CASSLRTSGYEQYF
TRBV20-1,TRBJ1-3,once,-,TGCAGTGCTCTAGGCGGGGATTCTTGGGACACCATATATTTT,CSALGGDSWDTIYF
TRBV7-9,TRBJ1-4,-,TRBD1,TGTGCCAGCAGCTCCGGCAGGGGGCATGAAAAACTGTTTTTT,CASSSGRGHEKLFF
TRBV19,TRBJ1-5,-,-,TGTGCCAGTAGTATAGTAGTTCTACGTACAGGGTCCGTAGGTCAGCCCCAGCATTTT,CASSIVVLRTGSVGQPQHF
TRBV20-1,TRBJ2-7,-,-,TGCAGTGCCGACAGTATTGGCGAGCAGTACTTC,CSADSIGEQYF
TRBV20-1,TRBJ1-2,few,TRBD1,TGCAGTGCTAGTCCGGAGGGACAGGGGGCGTCTGGCTACACCTTC,CSASPEGQGASGYTF
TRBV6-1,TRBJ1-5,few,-,TGTGCCAGCAGTGAAATGGGGTTAGGGGTTCAGCCCCAGCATTTT,CASSEMGLGVQPQHF
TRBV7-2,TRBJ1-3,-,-,TGTGCCAGCAGCCCGGGACGTAGAAACACCATATATTTT,CASSPGRRNTIYF
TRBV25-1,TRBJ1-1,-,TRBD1,TGTGCCAGCAGATTGACAGGGGGCGATGAAGCTTTCTTT,CASRLTGGDEAFF
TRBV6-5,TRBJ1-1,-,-,TGTGCCAGCAGTTACGAATTAACAGGGAATTCTGCTGAAGCTTTCTTT,CASSYELTGNSAEAFF
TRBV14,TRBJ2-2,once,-,TGTGCCAGCAGCCGGCGGGCCACCGGGGAGCTGTTTTTT,CASSRRATGELFF
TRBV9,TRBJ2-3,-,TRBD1,TGTGCCAGCAGCGACAGGGGGTCAGATACGCAGTATTTT,CASSDRGSDTQYF
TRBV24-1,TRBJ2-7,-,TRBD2,TGTGCCACCAGTGATTTATCGGCTAGCGGACATACGCAGTACTTC,CATSDLSASGHTQYF
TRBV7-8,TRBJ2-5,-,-,TGTGCCAGCAGCCGTAACAGGGTATGGAGGCAAGAGACCCAGTACTTC,CASSRNRVWRQETQYF
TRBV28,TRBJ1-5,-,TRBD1,TGTGCCAGCAGTTCCGGACAGGGGGTCCAGCCCCAGCATTTT,CASSSGQGVQPQHF
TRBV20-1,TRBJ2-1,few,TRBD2,TGCAGTGCTAGAGATCGGGTAGCGGGAGGGAAGTATGAGCAGTTCTTC,CSARDRVAGGKYEQFF
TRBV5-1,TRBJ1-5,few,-,TGCGCCAGCAGCTCCGGGGGGGCCAATCAGCCCCAGCATTTT,CASSSGGANQPQHF
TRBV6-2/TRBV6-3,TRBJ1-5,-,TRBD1,TGTGCCAGCAGACAGGGGGCTAGTCAGCCCCAGCATTTT,CASRQGASQPQHF
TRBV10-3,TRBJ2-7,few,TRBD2,TGTGCCATCAGTGAGACCTTAGCGGGGACCTACGAGCAGTACTTC,CAISETLAGTYEQYF
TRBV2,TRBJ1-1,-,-,TGTACCAGCAGTGTGAGGGGGGTTTTAACTGAAGCTTTCTTT,CTSSVRGVLTEAFF
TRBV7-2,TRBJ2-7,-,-,TGTGCCAGCAGCTTCGCAGGGGCCGACGAGCAGTACTTC,CASSFAGADEQYF
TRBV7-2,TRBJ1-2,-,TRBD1,TGTGCCAGCAGCTCCCGGGACAGGCACGGCTACACCTTC,CASSSRDRHGYTF
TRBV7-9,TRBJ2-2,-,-,TGTGCCAGCAGCTTACTACCGGGGGCGGACACCGGGGAGCTGTTTTTT,CASSLLPGADTGELFF
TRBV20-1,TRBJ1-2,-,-,TGCAGTGCTATGAGACCAGACATCGGCTACACCTTC,CSAMRPDIGYTF
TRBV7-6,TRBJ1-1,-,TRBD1,TGTGCCAGCAGCTTAGAAGCAGGGGGCTTGAACACTGAAGCTTTCTTT,CASSLEAGGLNTEAFF
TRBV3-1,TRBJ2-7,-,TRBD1,TGTGCCAGCAGCCAGGGACAGGGGACAACCTACGAGCAGTACTTC,CASSQGQGTTYEQYF
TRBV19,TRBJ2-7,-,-,TGTGCCAGTAGTCTGGGACTTCGGAGCTACGAGCAGTACTTC,CASSLGLRSYEQYF
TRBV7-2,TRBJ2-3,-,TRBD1,TGTGCCAGCAGCTTAGCAAGGACAGGGATCGACGCAGATACGCAGTATTTT,CASSLARTGIDADTQYF
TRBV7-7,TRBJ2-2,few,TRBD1,TGTGCCAGCAGCCTAAGACAGGGCTACACCGGGGAGCTGTTTTTT,CASSLRQGYTGELFF
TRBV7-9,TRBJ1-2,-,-,TGTGCCAGCGGAAACAGGGAGGGTAGCGGCTACACCTTC,CASGNREGSGYTF
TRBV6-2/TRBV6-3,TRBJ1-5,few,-,TGTGCCAGCAGCAATAGCAATCAGCCCCAGCATTTT,CASSNSNQPQHF
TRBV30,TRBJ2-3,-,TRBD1,TGTGCCTGGAGGGGGACAGGAGATACGCAGTATTTT,CAWRGTGDTQYF
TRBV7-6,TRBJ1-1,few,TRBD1,TGTGCCAGCAGCTGGACGGTTCCCGGGACAGGGGGCGTGGGGGCTGGTAACACTGAAGCTTTCTTT,CASSWTVPGTGGVGAGNTEAFF
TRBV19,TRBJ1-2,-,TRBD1,TGTGCCAGTAGTTCCTCGGGAACCAGGGGGGATGGCTACACCTTC,CASSSSGTRGDGYTF
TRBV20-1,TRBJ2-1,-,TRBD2,TGCAGTGCTAGGGACTCCGTTTCGGCGGGGGTCTTATACAATGAGCAGTTCTTC,CSARDSVSAGVLYNEQFF
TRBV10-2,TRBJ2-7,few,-,TGCGCCAGCAGGAATAGCGGTTACGAGCAGTACTTC,CASRNSGYEQYF
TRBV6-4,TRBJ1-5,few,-,TGTGCCAGCAGTCCCGACGGCGGTGCAGGTCAGCCCCAGCATTTT,CASSPDGGAGQPQHF
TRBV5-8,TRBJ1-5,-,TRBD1,TGTGCCAGCAGCGAGGACAGGGACAATCAGCCCCAGCATTTT,CASSEDRDNQPQHF